Listed below are T cell receptor beta chains from one sample, sequenced in a study of cytomegalovirus exposure and HLA in healthy donors. Clones were read by immunoSEQ multiplex PCR, and TCRdb kept only the in-frame ones, dropping some. The table records roughly 70,000 clones, 70% to 85% of them present only once. The sample comprised PBMCs. The receptors originated from a human donor in good health. CDR3s include the opening cysteine and the closing phenylalanine or tryptophan. D genes are given only for firm matches. The listing skips clone size in some rows; elsewhere it reads once, few, many or a size class.

v_gene	d_gene	j_gene	abundance	CDR3nt	CDR3aa
TRBV5-1	TRBD1	TRBJ1-4	few	TGCGCCAGCAGCCCTTGGACAGGGGATGGTGAAAAACTGTTTTTT	CASSPWTGDGEKLFF
TRBV9	-	TRBJ2-1	few	TGTGCCAGCAGCGTAGGTCCCACTAGCCCCAATGAGCAGTTCTTC	CASSVGPTSPNEQFF
TRBV9	TRBD2	TRBJ2-7	-	TGTGCCAGCAGCCTTACCGGGACTAGCGGGAACTACGAGCAGTACTTC	CASSLTGTSGNYEQYF
TRBV2	TRBD2	TRBJ2-7	once	TGTGCCAGCAGTGGTACAGGTCTAGCGGGAGGAAACGAGCAGTACTTC	CASSGTGLAGGNEQYF
TRBV6-4	-	TRBJ2-1	-	TGTGCCAGCAGTGGGGAAGCGGGTCTCAATGAGCAGTTCTTC	CASSGEAGLNEQFF
TRBV4-1	-	TRBJ2-7	-	TGCGCCAGCAGACCGACCGCAGCAGGATACGAGCAGTACTTC	CASRPTAAGYEQYF
TRBV5-6	-	TRBJ2-1	-	TGTGCCAGCAGCTTGGGTGAAGGGGTCAGCTATGAGCAGTTCTTC	CASSLGEGVSYEQFF
TRBV27	-	TRBJ2-1	-	TGTGCCAGCAGTCCCATAGCGGCCAGCTCCTACAATGAGCAGTTCTTC	CASSPIAASSYNEQFF
TRBV5-5	TRBD2	TRBJ2-7	-	TGTGCCAGCAGCTTCCGGGGGGGGTTCTCCTACGAGCAGTACTTC	CASSFRGGFSYEQYF
TRBV19	TRBD2	TRBJ2-7	-	TGTGCCACGTCAGGACTAGCGGGAGTAAGCGAGCAGTACTTC	CATSGLAGVSEQYF
TRBV11-3	-	TRBJ1-1	-	TGTGCCAGCAGCTACGGGAACACTGAAGCTTTCTTT	CASSYGNTEAFF
TRBV19	-	TRBJ2-7	-	TGTGCCAGTAGTTTCCGTCTGGGGGCCCTCTACGAGCAGTACTTC	CASSFRLGALYEQYF
TRBV10-3	TRBD1	TRBJ2-5	once	TGTGCCATCAGTGGGGACAGTCAAGAGACCCAGTACTTC	CAISGDSQETQYF
TRBV6-1	-	TRBJ1-1	few	TGTGCCAGCGGCCCGACAGGGAACACTGAAGCTTTCTTT	CASGPTGNTEAFF
TRBV30	-	TRBJ2-7	-	TGTGCCTGGAGTGGGAGCCCAGCCGGCTACGAGCAGTACTTC	CAWSGSPAGYEQYF
TRBV7-9	TRBD2	TRBJ2-1	-	TGTGCCAGCAGCTTACGCCAAGCGGGAGGGGGGGGCAATGAGCAGTTCTTC	CASSLRQAGGGGNEQFF
TRBV6-5	-	TRBJ1-3	-	TGTGCCAGCAGTGCAGGGGTGGTTCGGAACACCATATATTTT	CASSAGVVRNTIYF
TRBV27	TRBD2	TRBJ2-2	-	TGTGCCAGCAGTCCTAAAAGGCTAGGACTAGCGATTATTAACACCGGGGAGCTGTTTTTT	CASSPKRLGLAIINTGELFF
TRBV19	-	TRBJ1-4	-	TGTGCCAGTAGGGGAGGAGTGGATGAAAAACTGTTTTTT	CASRGGVDEKLFF
TRBV12-5	TRBD2	TRBJ2-3	-	TGTGCTAGTGGCTATCGACTAGCGGGTAACACAGATACGCAGTATTTT	CASGYRLAGNTDTQYF
TRBV10-3	-	TRBJ2-5	-	TGTGCCATCAGTAGCAGGGGAGGGGAAGAGACCCAGTACTTC	CAISSRGGEETQYF
TRBV15	-	TRBJ2-7	-	TGTGCCACCAGCACCTCACAGGGCTACGAGCAGTACTTC	CATSTSQGYEQYF
TRBV6-1	-	TRBJ2-5	-	TGTGCCAGCAGCCACGAGTTAGTCAACGGAGAGACCCAGTACTTC	CASSHELVNGETQYF
TRBV9	TRBD2	TRBJ2-7	-	TGTGCCAGCAGCGGCTCGCCGGGACTAGCGGGAGGTGTCTACGAGCAGTACTTC	CASSGSPGLAGGVYEQYF
TRBV28	-	TRBJ1-1	-	TGTGCCAGCAGTTTAGCAGGGATCGAGGATGAAGCTTTCTTT	CASSLAGIEDEAFF
TRBV30	-	TRBJ1-1	-	TGTGCCTGGAGTGTGGGAGGGTTCACTGAAGCTTTCTTT	CAWSVGGFTEAFF
TRBV19	-	TRBJ2-6	-	TGTGCCAGTATCCATCCAAGCGCACTCTTCGGGGCCAACGTCCTGACTTTC	CASIHPSALFGANVLTF
TRBV7-2	-	TRBJ1-2	-	TGTGCCAGCAGCCTTCAGGGCTACTATGGCTACACCTTC	CASSLQGYYGYTF
TRBV11-3	-	TRBJ2-7	-	TGTGCCAGCAGCTTAACTGAAAACTACGAGCAGTACTTC	CASSLTENYEQYF
TRBV28	-	TRBJ1-2	-	TGTGCCAGCAGTTCACAGGGACGGAACTATGGCTACACCTTC	CASSSQGRNYGYTF
TRBV11-3	TRBD2	TRBJ2-1	-	TGTGCCAGCAGCCCCTTGGGTAGCGGGAGTGAAAATGAGCAGTTCTTC	CASSPLGSGSENEQFF
TRBV30	-	TRBJ2-1	-	TGTGCCTGGAGTGTACCCCCCCTCCAGGGGGGCGAGCAGTTCTTC	CAWSVPPLQGGEQFF
TRBV18	-	TRBJ2-5	-	TGTGCCAGCTCTGGGTACAGACAAGAGACCCAGTACTTC	CASSGYRQETQYF
TRBV18	-	TRBJ2-2	once	TGTGCCAGCTCAGCAGCCGGGGAGCTGTTTTTT	CASSAAGELFF
TRBV6-5	-	TRBJ2-7	-	TGTGCCAGCAGCCCCCCGGGGAGTAGGTCCTACGAGCAGTACTTC	CASSPPGSRSYEQYF
TRBV30	-	TRBJ1-1	-	TGTGCCTGGAGTTCGAGCGAAGCTTTCTTT	CAWSSSEAFF
TRBV30	TRBD1	TRBJ2-7	-	TGTGCCTGGAGTATCGGACAGGGGTACGAGCAGTACTTC	CAWSIGQGYEQYF
TRBV6-1	TRBD1	TRBJ2-7	-	TGTGCCAGCAGTGAACTTGGGACAGGGGTCTACGAGCAGTACTTC	CASSELGTGVYEQYF
TRBV25-1	-	TRBJ1-5	few	TGTGCCAGCAGTGATATACCAGGACAGCCCCAGCATTTT	CASSDIPGQPQHF
TRBV7-8	-	TRBJ2-1	few	TGTGCCAGCAGTATGGGGGGTAGGGACAGCTCCTACAATGAGCAGTTCTTC	CASSMGGRDSSYNEQFF
TRBV7-3	TRBD2	TRBJ2-5	few	TGTGCCAGCAGCCGAGAACTAGCGGGACAAGAGACCCAGTACTTC	CASSRELAGQETQYF
TRBV7-9	TRBD1	TRBJ1-4	-	TGTGCCAGCAGCTTATTTTCACAGGGGGCGCGTGAAAAACTGTTTTTT	CASSLFSQGAREKLFF
TRBV5-1	TRBD1	TRBJ1-1	-	TGCGCCAGCAGCTTCCGACAGGGGAGGGCCACTGAAGCTTTCTTT	CASSFRQGRATEAFF
TRBV29-1	TRBD1	TRBJ2-1	-	TGCAGCGTTGAAGGTAGGACAGGGGTCAACAATGAGCAGTTCTTC	CSVEGRTGVNNEQFF
TRBV5-1	TRBD1	TRBJ2-5	-	TGCGCCAGCCGTACCGGGACAGGGGGCGAGACCCAGTACTTC	CASRTGTGGETQYF